Sequencing of this TCR beta chain was carried out in a study of response to subunit inactivated influenza vaccine (dated by TCRdb to 2017 to 2018). Describing the broader study: Deep quantitative T cell receptor repertoire profiling was used in the study to track responses to a trivalent subunit inactivated influenza vaccine. Paper-wide results and their limitations: It was suggested by the authors that each seasonal influenza vaccination may recruit only a limited number of new T cells.

For this clonotype: The clone's antigen remains unknown. Base qualities are not provided; no much larger clone lies one nucleotide away.

The CDR3 starts with the cysteine, ends with the phenylalanine, and has 15 residues. Just the 45-base CDR3 DNA is kept, in frame starting at base 1. Trimming removed 7 bases from V and 7 bases from J, leaving 22 bases between the germline ends. For CDR1 and CDR2, the germline V gene lists SGHRS and YFSETQ. Library creation used RT-PCR. The listed sequencing device is Illumina HiSeq 2500. Using fastp trimming at Q25 and MiXCR clonotype assembly, TCRdb reanalyzed the public sequencing data and kept in-frame beta chains. Rows merge per CDR3 protein into single entries with the most common DNA and genes. In this sample the table shows 650,000 to 800,000 distinct CDR3 sequences, less than 20% of which occur a single time. The leading ten clones occupy approximately 11% of the sample.

The origin of this receptor is a man aged 45 to 65 who received an inactivated influenza vaccine. Donor details come from another sample of the same person, matched by shared clones. Here the chain combines TRBV5-1 and TRBJ2-3, with a weak D call of TRBD2 (6 bases match). Sequenced material: PBMCs from blood, taken 5 to 6 days after vaccination. The sequenced DNA: TGCGCCAGCCATCTAGCGAGCGGGCCCGCTCATACGCAGTATTTT. Protein translation: CASHLASGPAHTQYF.